This T cell receptor (beta chain) emerged from a study of T-cell reconstitution after alpha-beta-depleted transplantation in children. Study-level findings and limits: Fresh T-cell production supplied most of the T-cell counts and diversity seen one year after transplant. TCRbeta diversity was high at day 60 in some patients (a result of surviving recipient T cells and thymic progenitors).

As regards this clonotype: Its antigen is as yet unknown.

Trimming took off 0 bases at V and 0 bases at J, with 12 bases between the two ends. CDR3 length equals 17 residues. The germline CDR1 and CDR2 sequences are MNHEY and SVGAGI. During its preparation, the TCRbeta library received unique molecular identifiers. TCRdb recomputed calls from the PCR reads with MiXCR, one row per CDR3 protein. This table has about 900,000 distinct CDR3 sequences, about 29% appearing once. V is TRBV6-5 and J is TRBJ2-1; the D gene is possibly TRBD2 (5 bases). The material sequenced was PBMCs, mostly from graft donor cells, taken 360 days after TCRalphabeta/CD19-depleted stem cell transplant. This TCR derives from a boy under two years old who had a stem cell transplant for SCID, so the T cells may come from the graft donor. CDR3 sequence: CASSYSTPGSSYNEQFF. CDR3 nucleotide sequence: TGTGCCAGCAGTTACTCGACCCCGGGGAGCTCCTACAATGAGCAGTTCTTC.